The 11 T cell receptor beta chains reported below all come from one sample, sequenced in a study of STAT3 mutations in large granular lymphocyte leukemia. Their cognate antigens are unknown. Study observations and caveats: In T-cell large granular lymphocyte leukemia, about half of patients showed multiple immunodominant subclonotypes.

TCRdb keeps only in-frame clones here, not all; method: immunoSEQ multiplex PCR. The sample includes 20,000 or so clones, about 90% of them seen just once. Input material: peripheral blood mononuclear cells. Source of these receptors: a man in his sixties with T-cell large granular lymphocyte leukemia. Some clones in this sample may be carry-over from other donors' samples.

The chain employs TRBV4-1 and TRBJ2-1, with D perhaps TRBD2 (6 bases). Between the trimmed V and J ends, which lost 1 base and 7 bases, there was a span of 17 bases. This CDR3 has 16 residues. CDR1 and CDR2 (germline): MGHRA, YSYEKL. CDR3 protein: CASSQGEWGDGNEQFF. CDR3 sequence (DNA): TGCGCCAGCAGCCAAGGGGAGTGGGGGGATGGAAATGAGCAGTTCTTC.

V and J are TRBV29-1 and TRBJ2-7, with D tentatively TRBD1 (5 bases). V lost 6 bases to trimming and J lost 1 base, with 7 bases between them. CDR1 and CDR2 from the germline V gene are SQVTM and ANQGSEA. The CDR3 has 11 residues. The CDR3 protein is CSVRQSYEQYF. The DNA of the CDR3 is TGCAGCGTACGACAGTCCTACGAGCAGTACTTC.

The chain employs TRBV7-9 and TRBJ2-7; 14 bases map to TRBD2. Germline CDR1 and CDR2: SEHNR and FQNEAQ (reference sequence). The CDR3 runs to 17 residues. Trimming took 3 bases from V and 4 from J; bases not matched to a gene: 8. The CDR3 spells CASSFGLAGGDRYEQYF. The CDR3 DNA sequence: TGTGCCAGCAGCTTCGGACTAGCGGGAGGAGATAGATACGAGCAGTACTTC.

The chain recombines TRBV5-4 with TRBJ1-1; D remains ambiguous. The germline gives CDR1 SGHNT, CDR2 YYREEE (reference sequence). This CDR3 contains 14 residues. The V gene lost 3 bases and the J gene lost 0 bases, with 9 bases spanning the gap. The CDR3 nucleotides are TGTGCCAGCAGCTCAGGACGGTTGAACACTGAAGCTTTCTTT. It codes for CASSSGRLNTEAFF.

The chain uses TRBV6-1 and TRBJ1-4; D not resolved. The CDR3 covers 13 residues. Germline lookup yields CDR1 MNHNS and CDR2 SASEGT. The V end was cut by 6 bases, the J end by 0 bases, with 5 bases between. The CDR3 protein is CASRQTTNEKLFF. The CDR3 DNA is TGTGCCAGCAGGCAGACAACTAATGAAAAACTGTTTTTT.

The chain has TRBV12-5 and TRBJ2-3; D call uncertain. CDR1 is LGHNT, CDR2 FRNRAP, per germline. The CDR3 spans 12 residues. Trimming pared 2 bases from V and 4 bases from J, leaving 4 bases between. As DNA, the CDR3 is TGTGCTAGTGGTTTGTACCCAGATACGCAGTATTTT. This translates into CASGLYPDTQYF.

CDR3 sequence (DNA): TGTGCCAGCAGGCGGTCTAGCGGTCTCTACGAGCAGTACTTC. Protein product: CASRRSSGLYEQYF. The J gene is TRBJ2-7, the V gene TRBV28, with 7 bases aligning to TRBD2. This CDR3 is 14 amino acids long. Germline-derived CDR1 and CDR2 are MDHEN and SYDVKM. The V gene end was trimmed by 6 bases and the J gene end by 3 bases; junction bases not matched to a gene: 8.

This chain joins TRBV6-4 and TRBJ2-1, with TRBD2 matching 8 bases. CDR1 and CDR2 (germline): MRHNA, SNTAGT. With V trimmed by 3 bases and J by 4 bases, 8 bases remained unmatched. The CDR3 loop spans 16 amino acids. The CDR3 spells CASSERSAGGYNEQFF. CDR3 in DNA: TGTGCCAGCAGTGAAAGATCGGCGGGAGGTTACAATGAGCAGTTCTTC.

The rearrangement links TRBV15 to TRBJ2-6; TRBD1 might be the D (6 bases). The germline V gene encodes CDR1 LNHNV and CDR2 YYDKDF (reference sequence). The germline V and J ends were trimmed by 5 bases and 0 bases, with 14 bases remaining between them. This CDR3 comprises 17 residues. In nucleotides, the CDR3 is TGTGCCACCAGCCCCTCCACAGGGAACTCTGGGGCCAACGTCCTGACTTTC. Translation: CATSPSTGNSGANVLTF.

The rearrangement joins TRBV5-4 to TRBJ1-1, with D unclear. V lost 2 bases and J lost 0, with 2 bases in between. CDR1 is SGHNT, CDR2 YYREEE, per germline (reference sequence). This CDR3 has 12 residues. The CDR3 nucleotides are TGTGCCAGCAGCTTCATGAACACTGAAGCTTTCTTT. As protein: CASSFMNTEAFF.

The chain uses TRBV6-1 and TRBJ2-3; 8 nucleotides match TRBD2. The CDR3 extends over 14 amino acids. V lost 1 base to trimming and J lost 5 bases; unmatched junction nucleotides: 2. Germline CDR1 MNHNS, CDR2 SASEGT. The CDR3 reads CASSEGLAGDTQYF. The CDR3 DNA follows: TGTGCCAGCAGTGAAGGGCTAGCGGGAGATACGCAGTATTTT.